Presented here are 27 T cell receptor beta chains from one specimen sequenced in a study of T cell responses to AZD1222 COVID-19 vaccine. Method: immunoSEQ multiplex PCR; TCRdb's copy keeps in-frame clones and lacks some. This repertoire includes around 150,000 clones. The specimen was peripheral blood. These receptors came from an adult in good health.

Here the CDR3 reads CASSWDSSYGYTF. The DNA for the CDR3 is TGTGCCAGCAGCTGGGACAGCTCCTATGGCTACACCTTC. J is TRBJ1-2 and V is TRBV12-3 or TRBV12-4; 7 nucleotides match TRBD1. V lost 6 bases and J lost 4; bases outside the gene matches: 5. This CDR3 spans 13 amino acids.

This chain uses TRBV3-1 (or the pseudogene TRBV3-2) with TRBJ1-1; D not certain. Germline V gene data show CDR1 as LGHDT and CDR2 as YNNKEL (reference sequence). The CDR3 is made up of 13 amino acids. Trimming shortened V by 0 bases and J by 4 bases, and 6 bases separated the two germline ends. The CDR3 protein is CASSQDSGTEAFF. CDR3 DNA: TGTGCCAGCAGCCAAGATTCAGGCACTGAAGCTTTCTTT.

The genes are TRBV10-2 and TRBJ1-2; TRBD1 matches at 7 bases. This CDR3 contains 14 residues. V trimming: 0 bases; J trimming: 8 bases; junction bases outside the gene matches: 6. The germline gives CDR1 WSHSY, CDR2 SAAADI. Here the CDR3 DNA reads TGCGCCAGCAGTGAGTCAAGGGGGCATCAAGGCTACACCTTC. Protein product: CASSESRGHQGYTF.

The chain uses TRBV6-2 or TRBV6-3 and TRBJ1-6; the D is unclear. The CDR3 extends over 13 amino acids. V shed 5 bases and J shed 8 bases, with 10 bases lying between them. Germline V lookup: CDR1 MNHEY, CDR2 SVGEGT. In DNA, the CDR3 is TGTGCCAGCAGTCGGGGTAAGGATTCACCCCTCCACTTT. Translating it yields CASSRGKDSPLHF.

The CDR3: CASGLTGGQGSGYF. CDR3 coding DNA: TGTGCTAGTGGTTTGACAGGGGGCCAAGGTTCGGGGTATTTT. V usage is TRBV12-5 and J usage is TRBJ2-3; 9 nucleotides match TRBD1. Germline V lookup: CDR1 LGHNT, CDR2 FRNRAP. With V trimmed by 2 bases and J by 14 bases, 11 bases remained unmatched. The CDR3 sequence is 14 residues long.

The chain couples TRBV27 to TRBJ1-2; D not resolved. The CDR3 consists of 13 residues. Germline CDR1 and CDR2: MNHEY and SMNVEV (reference sequence). The germline V and J ends were trimmed by 6 bases and 1 base, with 9 bases remaining between them. The CDR3 DNA reads TGTGCCAGCAGCCCGGAGGTTAACTATGGCTACACCTTC. It translates to CASSPEVNYGYTF.

This chain joins TRBV18 and TRBJ2-1; 10 bases agree with TRBD1. Germline CDR1 and CDR2: KGHSH and LQKENI. Trimming cost V 7 bases and J 8 bases; bases outside gene matches: 8. The CDR3 runs 14 residues. As DNA, the CDR3 is TGTGCCAGCTACCCGAGCGGGACAGGGGATGAGCAGTTCTTC. This translates into CASYPSGTGDEQFF.

V gene TRBV7-9 combines with J gene TRBJ1-2, with no clear D. The V and J ends lost 0 bases and 8 bases respectively, with 10 bases between them. Looked up from germline, CDR1 is SEHNR and CDR2 is FQNEAQ (reference sequence). CDR3 length equals 13 residues. The CDR3 DNA sequence: TGTGCCAGCAGCTTAGCCAGTTCTTGGGGCTACACCTTC. This gives the protein CASSLASSWGYTF.

The chain is built from TRBV9 and TRBJ1-2; TRBD1 aligns across 7 bases. The germline V gene has CDR1 SGDLS and CDR2 YYNGEE. The CDR3 has 13 amino acids. With V trimmed by 2 bases and J by 8 bases, 6 bases remained unmatched. DNA for the CDR3: TGTGCCAGCAGCGTTCACAGGGGAGGCGGCTACACCTTC. This codes for CASSVHRGGGYTF.

The chain combines TRBV6-5 with TRBJ1-1; 9 bases match TRBD1. The V segment lost 10 bases and the J segment 3 bases; nucleotides outside the gene matches: 9. Germline CDR1 is MNHEY and CDR2 is SVGAGI. The CDR3 has 14 residues. The chain's CDR3 is CAIKQGAGDTEAFF. In DNA, the CDR3 is TGTGCCATTAAACAGGGGGCAGGGGACACTGAAGCTTTCTTT.

V is TRBV3-1 (or the pseudogene TRBV3-2) and J is TRBJ1-2; 7 bases are shared with TRBD1. V lost 4 bases and J lost 5; bases outside the gene matches: 4. Per the germline V gene, CDR1 is LGHDT and CDR2 is YNNKEL (reference sequence). This CDR3 has 13 residues. The CDR3 DNA reads as TGTGCCAGCAGCCTCCGACAGGGTTATGGCTACACCTTC. It specifies CASSLRQGYGYTF.

V gene TRBV7-2 combines with J gene TRBJ1-4; no clear D. This CDR3 comprises 17 residues. V shed 1 base and J shed 8 bases, with 20 bases lying between them. The germline CDR1 and CDR2 sequences are SGHTA and FQGNSA. The CDR3 sequence: CASSLVGQAPGGEKLFF. The CDR3 bases are TGTGCCAGCAGCTTAGTTGGCCAGGCTCCTGGAGGGGAAAAACTGTTTTTT.

The V gene is TRBV27, the J gene TRBJ1-6, with 8 bases aligning to TRBD1. CDR3 size: 15 residues. V shed 6 bases, J shed 2 bases, and the junction held 3 bases outside the gene matches. Germline CDR1 and CDR2: MNHEY and SMNVEV (reference sequence). The DNA for the CDR3 is TGTGCCAGCAGCGACAGGGGAGCCTATAATTCACCCCTCCACTTT. Translated, it gives CASSDRGAYNSPLHF.

CDR3 protein: CASSQRAGRTTGELFF. The CDR3 region has the DNA TGTGCCAGCAGCCAACGAGCGGGACGGACTACCGGGGAGCTGTTTTTT. The chain recombines TRBV7-2 with TRBJ2-2; 7 positions agree with TRBD2. The V and J ends lost 5 bases and 5 bases, in that order; junction bases with no gene match: 11. This CDR3 has 16 residues. Germline CDR1 reads SGHTA; CDR2 reads FQGNSA. Full variable domain (missing parts from reference TRBV7-2 and TRBJ2-2): GAGVSQSPSNKVTEKGKDVELRCDPISGHTALYWYRQSLGQGLEFLIYFQGNSAPDKSGLPSDRFSAERTGGSVSTLTIQRTQQEDSAVYLCASSQRAGRTTGELFFGEGSRLTVL.

CDR3 protein: CASSSGQGSQPQHF. The DNA for the CDR3 is TGTGCCAGCAGCTCAGGACAGGGGAGTCAGCCCCAGCATTTT. The rearrangement joins TRBV9 to TRBJ1-5; 9 positions agree with TRBD1. J lost 6 bases, V lost 4 bases, and 5 bases had no gene match. Germline V lookup: CDR1 SGDLS, CDR2 YYNGEE. The CDR3 sequence is 14 residues long.

The V and J genes are TRBV4-3 and TRBJ2-2, with D tentatively TRBD1 (6 bases). V was trimmed by 1 base and J by 7 bases, leaving 7 bases between them. This CDR3 is 13 amino acids long. Per germline, CDR1 LGHNA and CDR2 YSLEER. The CDR3 sequence: CASSQGGGGELFF. As DNA, the CDR3 is TGCGCCAGCAGCCAAGGAGGGGGCGGGGAGCTGTTTTTT.

The chain recombines TRBV6-5 with TRBJ1-3; TRBD1 aligns across 7 bases. Trimming cost V 2 bases and J 1 base; bases outside gene matches: 5. Germline-derived CDR1 and CDR2 are MNHEY and SVGAGI. The CDR3 runs 16 residues. The DNA for the CDR3 is TGTGCCAGCAGTTACGATCACAGGGGTTCTGGAAACACCATATATTTT. This gives the protein CASSYDHRGSGNTIYF.

The gene calls are TRBV5-5 and TRBJ2-3; TRBD2 matches at 8 bases. Germline V gene sequence: CDR1 SGHKS, CDR2 YYEKEE (reference sequence). J was trimmed by 2 bases and V by 2 bases; bases with no gene match: 10. This CDR3 contains 17 residues. The CDR3 loop is CASSFISGSGDTDTQYF. The CDR3 bases are TGTGCCAGCAGCTTTATCAGTGGTAGCGGGGACACAGATACGCAGTATTTT.

The V call is TRBV23-1, the J call TRBJ2-3; D is unresolved. TRBV23-1 is given ORF status, its function remaining uncertain. The CDR3 spans 15 residues. V was shortened by 4 bases and J by 0 bases, with 11 bases between the two germline ends. The CDR3 is CASSLSEGSTDTQYF. CDR3 bases: TGCGCCAGCAGTCTGTCAGAAGGTAGCACAGATACGCAGTATTTT.

In nucleotides, the CDR3 is TGTGCCAGCAGTTTACCGGGCAGAGCACTCTATGGCTACACCTTC. Protein sequence: CASSLPGRALYGYTF. V gene TRBV28 combines with J gene TRBJ1-2; D remains unclear. V was trimmed by 2 bases and J by 4 bases, leaving 14 bases between them. This CDR3 region has 15 residues. Germline V CDR1 and CDR2: MDHEN, SYDVKM.

V and J are TRBV27 and TRBJ1-1; D unclear. The CDR3 has 13 residues. V was cut by 2 bases and J by 5 bases, with 9 bases left in between. Germline V CDR1 and CDR2: MNHEY, SMNVEV (reference sequence). Written as DNA, the CDR3 is TGTGCCAGCAGTTTAGAGAGGGCGACTGAAGCTTTCTTT. Translated, it gives CASSLERATEAFF.

The chain employs TRBV6-6 and TRBJ1-2; the D is unclear. Germline V gene data show CDR1 as MNHNY and CDR2 as SVGAGI (reference sequence). V lost 6 bases and J lost 2, with 16 bases in between. CDR3 size: 15 residues. The CDR3 nucleotides are TGTGCCAGCAGCCCTGATAGGACGGGGAACTATGGCTACACCTTC. Translating it yields CASSPDRTGNYGYTF.

V usage is TRBV27 and J usage is TRBJ1-6, with 9 bases matching TRBD1. The CDR3 covers 15 residues. CDR1 MNHEY and CDR2 SMNVEV come from the germline V gene (reference sequence). The V and J ends lost 5 bases and 8 bases, in that order; junction bases with no gene match: 7. The CDR3 loop is CASSLQGAPHSPLHF. The DNA for the CDR3 is TGTGCCAGCAGTCTACAGGGGGCCCCCCATTCACCCCTCCACTTT.

The chain has TRBV12-3 or TRBV12-4 and TRBJ1-2, with D uncertain. Trimming pared 6 bases from V and 2 bases from J, leaving 7 bases between. CDR3 size: 12 residues. CDR3 DNA: TGTGCCAGCAGGTCAGGAAACTATGGCTACACCTTC. This codes for CASRSGNYGYTF.

The V and J genes are TRBV7-9 and TRBJ2-7; 7 nucleotides agree with TRBD1. Trimming removed 5 bases from V and 6 bases from J; junction bases left unmatched: 16. This CDR3 has 16 residues. Germline assignment: CDR1 SEHNR and CDR2 FQNEAQ (reference sequence). DNA of the CDR3: TGTGCCAGCAGCCCAGCGGCCGGACAGGTTTTCTCCGAGCAGTACTTC. The encoded protein is CASSPAAGQVFSEQYF.

The chain recombines TRBV20-1 with TRBJ1-1; a possible D gene is TRBD1 (6 bases). V lost 5 bases, J lost 9 bases, and 13 bases lay in between. From germline, CDR1 is DFQATT and CDR2 SNEGSKA (reference sequence). The CDR3 has 11 residues. The CDR3 coding sequence is TGCAGTGCTCCTAGGACAGATCAAGCTTTCTTT. The encoded protein is CSAPRTDQAFF.

The chain recombines TRBV21-1 with TRBJ2-7; the table's D call TRBD1 went unverified against the DNA. TRBV21-1 is a pseudogene. The CDR3 consists of 16 residues. In DNA, the CDR3 is TGTGCCAGCAGCGAAACCGGGACAGGGGACCCCAACGAGCAGTACTTC. It encodes CASSETGTGDPNEQYF.